This T cell receptor beta chain is from a study of TIL therapy for anti-PD-1-resistant metastatic lung cancer. Study summary: Tumors had a median PD-L1 proportion score of 6%. Tumors carried a median 1.5 non-synonymous mutations per megabase.

Sequencing used immunoSEQ v3. Method: immunoSEQ multiplex PCR; TCRdb's copy keeps in-frame clones and lacks some. The sample shows under 35,000 clones, around three quarters of them seen only once. Germline lookup yields CDR1 WSHSY and CDR2 SAAADI. V dropped 5 bases and J dropped 6; count of bases not matched to a gene: 13. This CDR3 has 16 residues. Time point indicated: pre-treatment sample, taken before nivolumab and TIL therapy. This sample comprised blood, obtained at baseline. The genes are TRBV10-2 and TRBJ2-1; the match to TRBD2 covers 7 bases. The sequence was collected from a woman aged 30 to 85 with non-small cell lung cancer. Written as DNA, the CDR3 is TGCGCCAGCAGTACTCTCGGCGCGGGAGTAGGCAATGAGCAGTTCTTC. The encoded protein is CASSTLGAGVGNEQFF.